This paragraph reports one TCR beta chain. Antigen: not known. Live Annexin V-negative naive CD3+CD8+CD45RA+CCR7+ T cells were sorted. This table comes from immunoSEQ multiplex PCR, and its TCRdb copy is limited to in-frame clones, with some not included. The data show approximately 6,500 clones, with 95% to 98% seen just once and around 1.2% held by the top ten. This entry is derived from a study of naive CD8 T cells in extremely preterm neonates. General study findings and limits: Preterm neonate repertoires were significantly less rich by iChao1 than others. Shared CDR3 nucleotide sequences: preterm around 3%, term about 0.37%, children 0.03% to 0.035%, adults 0.0095% to 0.01%. Preterm infants showed shorter CDR3s, fewer N additions and less trimming than older groups.

V was cut by 2 bases and J by 4 bases, with 12 bases left in between. The CDR3 consists of 14 residues. CDR1 MNHEY and CDR2 SVGAGI come from the germline V gene. The sample comprised naive CD8+ T cells from blood. This TCR was recovered from a human donor in good health. This chain connects TRBV6-5 to TRBJ2-7, with a possible D match to TRBD1 (5 bases). CDR3 bases: TGTGCCAGCAGTTACCTAGGGGCCGGGTACGAGCAGTACTTC. Protein: CASSYLGAGYEQYF.